This T cell receptor (beta chain) comes out of a study of shared clonotypes between healthy human individuals. Overall study results and limits: Sequencing of the sorted subsets was shown by rarefaction to be incomplete despite large depth. A reduction in generation probabilities was seen for non-shared clonotypes relative to those shared by all four donors.

About this clone: What it binds is unknown.

TCRdb's table, derived via immunoSEQ multiplex PCR, lists solely in-frame clones and lacks some. Of 600,000 to 750,000 clones listed, roughly 78% are singletons. The receptor's source is a woman in her twenties or thirties in good health. The sequencing input was memory CD4+ T cells sorted from blood. The subset is: CD45RA-negative fraction.

CDR3 region: CSVGTGGGETQYF. In nucleotides, the CDR3 is TGCAGCGTGGGGACAGGGGGGGGAGAGACCCAGTACTTC. The chain is built from TRBV29-1 and TRBJ2-5; 11 bases are a match to TRBD1. After removal of 6 bases from V and 4 bases from J, the junction contained 4 bases not matched to a gene. Germline CDR1 and CDR2: SQVTM and ANQGSEA. The CDR3 runs 13 residues.